This T cell receptor (beta chain) was sequenced in a study of blood T cell repertoires in COVID-19. Turning to the study itself: COVID-19 samples collected from the United States, Italy and Spain covered acute and convalescent phases. PBMCs, B-cell-depleted T cells, or T cells were the source of the cDNA or gDNA that made up the material.

Clones were read by immunoSEQ multiplex PCR, and TCRdb kept only the in-frame ones, dropping some. The sample consists of about 250,000 clones, just over 90% of them appearing once. The V and J ends lost 4 bases and 6 bases, in that order; junction bases with no gene match: 13. Germline V gives CDR1 MNHNS, CDR2 SASEGT. This CDR3 region has 17 residues. The receptor's source is a woman aged 18-29 years who had recovered from COVID-19. This chain joins TRBV6-1 and TRBJ2-7, with 12 nucleotides matching TRBD2. The source material was PBMCs or T cells enriched from blood (not recorded which). The CDR3, as DNA: TGTGCCAGCAGTGGCCCCGCGACTAGCGGGGGATTTAGCGAGCAGTACTTC. Translation gives CASSGPATSGGFSEQYF.